These 30 T cell receptor beta chains were sequenced from one sample in a study of blood T cells in healthy people across ages. A J-beta primer mix and a sample-barcoded 5' primer were used in a second PCR of about 6 to 12 cycles. TCRdb independently ran MiXCR on the 5' RACE reads; one entry per CDR3 protein. Among 800,000 or so distinct CDR3 sequences listed, about 47% were seen once. Sequenced material: blood. The receptor source for this set is an elderly man in good health.

This clonotype appeared many times. The rearrangement uses TRBV7-2 and TRBJ2-5; D not certain. The CDR3 is 12 amino acids. Germline V lookup: CDR1 SGHTA, CDR2 FQGNSA. Trimming stripped 7 bases from V and 3 bases from J, with 9 bases between. The CDR3 sequence: CASTFREETQYF. The CDR3 nucleotides are TGTGCCAGCACCTTCAGAGAAGAGACCCAGTACTTC. The entire variable domain, with the rest obtained from reference TRBV7-2 and TRBJ2-5, is as follows: GAGVSQSPSNKVTEKGKDVELRCDPISGHTALYWYRQSLGQGLEFLIYFQGNSAPDKSGLPSDRFSAERTGGSVSTLTIQRTQQEDSAVYLCASTFREETQYFGPGTRLLVL.

This clonotype appeared many times. The V gene is TRBV5-5, the J gene TRBJ2-7; tentative D call: TRBD2 (5 bases). This CDR3 spans 12 amino acids. Trimming left V 1 base short and J 8 bases short, with 10 bases between. Germline V gene data show CDR1 as SGHKS and CDR2 as YYEKEE (reference sequence). The CDR3 DNA reads as TGTGCCAGCAGCTTGAATGAGGGAAAGCAGTACTTC. Translating gives CASSLNEGKQYF.

V gene TRBV5-1 combines with J gene TRBJ2-2; 9 nucleotides agree with TRBD2. V shed 0 bases, J shed 3 bases, and the junction held 12 bases outside the gene matches. This CDR3 comprises 19 residues. The V gene's germline CDR1 is SGHRS and CDR2 YFSETQ. The CDR3 DNA is TGCGCCAGCAGCTTGGAGCAGCGGGAGGTGATGAGGCACACCGGGGAGCTGTTTTTT. It codes for CASSLEQREVMRHTGELFF.

The chain links TRBV12-3 or TRBV12-4 to TRBJ1-2; weak D call: TRBD1 (5 bases). V dropped 7 bases and J dropped 1 base, with 19 bases sitting between them. This CDR3 contains 16 residues. The CDR3 DNA reads as TGTGCCAGCAACGGGGGACCTGTGATACATAACTATGGCTACACCTTC. Its protein is CASNGGPVIHNYGYTF.

The rearrangement links TRBV20-1 to TRBJ2-5; D is possibly TRBD2 (6 bases). The CDR3 loop spans 11 amino acids. Trimming removed 7 bases from V and 5 bases from J, with 11 bases in between. Germline CDR1 reads DFQATT; CDR2 reads SNEGSKA (reference sequence). Written as DNA, the CDR3 is TGCAGTGGGGGGGTTTGGGAGACCCAGTACTTC. Residues: CSGGVWETQYF.

This chain uses TRBV6-5 with TRBJ2-1, with D possibly being TRBD1 (6 bases). Germline V CDR1 and CDR2: MNHEY, SVGAGI. The CDR3 has 14 amino acids. The ends were cut back, 0 bases at V and 7 bases at J, with 10 bases in the middle. The CDR3 reads CASSYSRTANEQFF. CDR3 DNA sequence: TGTGCCAGCAGTTACTCGAGGACAGCGAATGAGCAGTTCTTC.

V usage is TRBV4-1 and J usage is TRBJ2-5; D not resolved. This CDR3 spans 15 amino acids. Trimming removed 1 base at V and 0 bases at J, with 9 bases between. CDR1 and CDR2 from the germline V gene are MGHRA and YSYEKL. CDR3 protein: CASSQVLGNQETQYF. In DNA, the CDR3 is TGCGCCAGCAGCCAAGTTCTCGGAAACCAAGAGACCCAGTACTTC.

The rearrangement uses TRBV4-2 and TRBJ1-1; 7 nucleotides agree with TRBD1. The CDR3 runs to 15 residues. Germline CDR1 and CDR2: LGHNA and YNFKEQ. J was trimmed by 1 base and V by 4 bases; bases with no gene match: 6. CDR3 nucleotides: TGTGCCAGCAGCCGGCCGGGACAGCCGAACACTGAAGCTTTCTTT. Residues: CASSRPGQPNTEAFF.

This chain links TRBV9 with TRBJ2-2; D ambiguous. Trimming left V 6 bases short and J 0 bases short, with 12 bases between. The CDR3 runs to 15 residues. Looked up from germline, CDR1 is SGDLS and CDR2 is YYNGEE. Here the CDR3 DNA reads TGTGCCAGCACTAAGGACGCGCCGAACACCGGGGAGCTGTTTTTT. This gives the protein CASTKDAPNTGELFF. Drawing the rest from reference TRBV9 and TRBJ2-2, the complete variable domain is DSGVTQTPKHLITATGQRVTLRCSPRSGDLSVYWYQQSLDQGLQFLIQYYNGEERAKGNILERFSAQQFPDLHSELNLSSLELGDSALYFCASTKDAPNTGELFFGEGSRLTVL.

The chain combines TRBV14 with TRBJ2-3; D is perhaps TRBD2 (5 bases). V was cut by 4 bases and J by 2 bases, with 13 bases left in between. The CDR3 runs 15 residues. Germline V gene data show CDR1 as SGHDN and CDR2 as FVKESK. CDR3 residues: CASSPILANTDTQYF. CDR3 nucleotides: TGTGCCAGCAGCCCCATCCTAGCAAACACAGATACGCAGTATTTT.

With respect to this clonotype: A clone one base away is much larger, so this may be a read error. The chain combines TRBV29-1 with TRBJ2-7; 9 bases are a match to TRBD1. J gave up 7 bases and V 4 bases, and 8 bases lay outside the gene matches. The CDR3 totals 13 residues. The germline V gene encodes CDR1 SQVTM and CDR2 ANQGSEA. The CDR3 bases are TGCAGCGTTGCGGGGACAGGGAGCCCTGAGCAGTACTTC. Residues: CSVAGTGSPEQYF.

The rearrangement uses TRBV7-9 and TRBJ2-7, with 10 bases that match TRBD2. Losses at the gene ends were 4 bases for V and 3 bases for J; bases not matched to a gene: 12. The CDR3 runs 17 residues. CDR1 is SEHNR and CDR2 is FQNEAQ in the germline V gene (reference sequence). The chain's CDR3 is CASSSPTISGGNYEQYF. For the CDR3, the DNA is TGTGCCAGCAGCTCCCCGACAATTAGCGGGGGGAACTACGAGCAGTACTTC.

The chain has TRBV20-1 and TRBJ1-5; D call uncertain. From germline, CDR1 is DFQATT and CDR2 SNEGSKA (reference sequence). This CDR3 is 15 amino acids long. Trimming removed 1 base from V and 2 bases from J, with 12 bases in between. The CDR3 DNA is TGCAGTGCTAGAGCCGAGCTCTCTGGCAATCAGCCCCAGCATTTT. Translated: CSARAELSGNQPQHF.

The rearrangement uses TRBV5-1 and TRBJ2-1; D not resolved. Germline CDR1 reads SGHRS; CDR2 reads YFSETQ. This CDR3 is built from 15 residues. V lost 2 bases and J 8 bases, leaving 17 bases between the germline ends. The CDR3, as DNA: TGCGCCAGCAGCTTTGGCTCATCCCCCCATCATGAGCAGTTCTTC. Its protein product is CASSFGSSPHHEQFF.

This sequence joins TRBV19 and TRBJ2-7; D call uncertain. Germline CDR1 reads LNHDA; CDR2 reads SQIVND (reference sequence). V gave up 7 bases and J gave up 3 bases, with 13 bases separating them. CDR3 size: 13 residues. The CDR3 loop reads CASIDPFRYEQYF. Here the CDR3 DNA reads TGTGCCAGTATCGACCCGTTTCGCTACGAGCAGTACTTC. Combining the CDR3 with reference TRBV19 and TRBJ2-7 gives the whole variable domain DGGITQSPKYLFRKEGQNVTLSCEQNLNHDAMYWYRQDPGQGLRLIYYSQIVNDFQKGDIAEGYSVSREKKESFPLTVTSAQKNPTAFYLCASIDPFRYEQYFGPGTRLTVT.

The chain carries TRBV5-1 and TRBJ2-1; the match to TRBD2 covers 15 bases. J was trimmed by 7 bases and V by 4 bases; bases with no gene match: 6. The CDR3 runs to 16 residues. The germline V gene has CDR1 SGHRS and CDR2 YFSETQ. In DNA form, the CDR3 reads TGCGCCAGCAGCCCTGGACTAGCGGGGGGGATAAATGAGCAGTTCTTC. Its protein product is CASSPGLAGGINEQFF.

This clonotype has only a few counts. The V gene is TRBV7-3, the J gene TRBJ1-5; TRBD1 matches 7 bases. J gave up 6 bases and V 5 bases, and 4 bases lay outside the gene matches. This CDR3 has 13 amino acids. Germline CDR1 SGHTA, CDR2 FQGTGA. CDR3 residues: CASSTGVGQPQHF. CDR3 DNA: TGTGCCAGCAGCACAGGGGTGGGTCAGCCCCAGCATTTT.

This clonotype has ten or more counts. The rearrangement links TRBV7-2 to TRBJ2-7; 9 bases match TRBD2. After removal of 1 base from V and 2 bases from J, the junction contained 3 bases not matched to a gene. Germline assignment: CDR1 SGHTA and CDR2 FQGNSA. The CDR3 length is 15 residues. This CDR3 is CASSLDSSGTYEQYF. The CDR3 DNA follows: TGTGCCAGCAGCTTAGATTCTAGCGGGACCTACGAGCAGTACTTC.

A few counts support this clonotype. The chain couples TRBV18 to TRBJ1-1; maybe TRBD1 (5 bases). Germline V lookup: CDR1 KGHSH, CDR2 LQKENI. V lost 3 bases and J 6 bases, leaving 8 bases between the germline ends. The CDR3 extends over 12 amino acids. This CDR3 reads CASSPDSSEAFF. CDR3 sequence (DNA): TGTGCCAGCTCACCCGACAGCTCTGAAGCTTTCTTT. Filled out from reference TRBV18 and TRBJ1-1, the complete variable domain reads NAGVMQNPRHLVRRRGQEARLRCSPMKGHSHVYWYRQLPEEGLKFMVYLQKENIIDESGMPKERFSAEFPKEGPSILRIQQVVRGDSAAYFCASSPDSSEAFFGQGTRLTVV.

This rearrangement joins TRBV20-1 to TRBJ2-3, with 13 bases matching TRBD2. Germline V gene lookup returns CDR1 DFQATT and CDR2 SNEGSKA (reference sequence). The CDR3 runs 20 residues. V dropped 0 bases and J dropped 1; count of bases not matched to a gene: 13. CDR3 nucleotides: TGCAGTGCTAGAGATTTTAGACTAGCGGGAGGAACGTTGGGCACAGATACGCAGTATTTT. Translation: CSARDFRLAGGTLGTDTQYF.

The chain links TRBV29-1 to TRBJ1-1, with D unclear. V dropped 6 bases and J dropped 0 bases, with 8 bases sitting between them. In germline, CDR1 is SQVTM, CDR2 ANQGSEA. The CDR3 is made up of 12 amino acids. CDR3 nucleotide sequence: TGCAGCGTGGCAGGCTTGAACACTGAAGCTTTCTTT. This gives the protein CSVAGLNTEAFF.

Remarks on this clonotype: One base away lies a much larger clone, so this may be a sequencing read error. The chain has TRBV6-4 and TRBJ1-1, with a tentative D call TRBD1 (5 bases). The CDR3 has 14 residues. Trimming cost V 9 bases and J 4 bases, with 18 bases left between them. The germline V gene has CDR1 MRHNA and CDR2 SNTAGT. DNA of the CDR3: TGTGCCAGTCTACCAAAGCAGGGAAGCACTGAAGCTTTCTTT. Its translation: CASLPKQGSTEAFF.

This clonotype was counted only a few times. CDR3 sequence: CASSLGGRHNEQFF. Here the CDR3 DNA reads TGCGCCAGCAGCTTGGGTGGGAGGCACAATGAGCAGTTCTTC. The chain couples TRBV5-1 to TRBJ2-1, with D possibly being TRBD2 (6 bases). Germline-derived CDR1 and CDR2 are SGHRS and YFSETQ. V was cut by 0 bases and J by 5 bases, with 9 bases left in between. The CDR3 totals 14 residues.

The chain has TRBV29-1 and TRBJ2-7, with D possibly matching TRBD1 (6 bases). Germline V gives CDR1 SQVTM, CDR2 ANQGSEA. Trimming removed 7 bases from V and 4 bases from J, with 23 bases in between. The CDR3 is 15 residues long. The CDR3 nucleotides are TGCAGCGCTTGGGGTGGTGCAGGGGAAGAATACGAGCAGTACTTC. It is translated as CSAWGGAGEEYEQYF.

The J gene is TRBJ2-5, the V gene TRBV14; D is undetermined. Between the trimmed V and J ends, which lost 4 bases and 2 bases, there was a span of 8 bases. Germline V gene sequence: CDR1 SGHDN, CDR2 FVKESK. The CDR3 covers 13 residues. The CDR3 spells CASSRELQETQYF. CDR3 bases: TGTGCCAGCAGCCGCGAGCTACAAGAGACCCAGTACTTC.

This chain links TRBV11-2 with TRBJ2-2; D is perhaps TRBD2 (7 bases). The CDR3 spans 15 residues. V was shortened by 2 bases and J by 4 bases, with 11 bases between the two germline ends. The V gene's germline CDR1 is SGHAT and CDR2 FQNNGV. The CDR3 DNA follows: TGTGCCAGCAGCTTACAGGGGAGGGTCACCGGGGAGCTGTTTTTT. This encodes CASSLQGRVTGELFF.

CDR3 residues: CASRPSGTGYGYTF. The CDR3 DNA reads TGTGCCAGCAGGCCTTCCGGGACAGGTTATGGCTACACCTTC. This chain links TRBV27 with TRBJ1-2; 8 nucleotides match TRBD1. The V gene's germline CDR1 is MNHEY and CDR2 SMNVEV (reference sequence). Trimming removed 6 bases from V and 5 bases from J; junction bases left unmatched: 8. This CDR3 spans 14 amino acids.

V gene TRBV20-1 combines with J gene TRBJ2-1, with 7 nucleotides matching TRBD2. The DNA end is more similar to TRBJ2-7, so the J call may be wrong. Germline lookup yields CDR1 DFQATT and CDR2 SNEGSKA (reference sequence). The CDR3 spans 15 residues. The CDR3 DNA is TGCAGTGCTAGAGATCGGGCTAGCGGCTACAATGAGCAGTACTTC. Protein product: CSARDRASGYNEQYF.

This chain connects TRBV27 to TRBJ2-1; the D gene is possibly TRBD1 (6 bases). CDR1 and CDR2 from the germline V gene are MNHEY and SMNVEV (reference sequence). This CDR3 has 13 residues. The V end was cut by 6 bases, the J end by 13 bases, with 19 bases between. CDR3 DNA sequence: TGTGCCAGCAGCCTAGACAGGCTTGAGACCCAGTTCTTC. This encodes CASSLDRLETQFF.

The CDR3: CSVTGTDATNEKLFF. In DNA form, the CDR3 reads TGCAGCGTTACTGGGACAGATGCAACTAATGAAAAACTGTTTTTT. J is TRBJ1-4 and V is TRBV29-1, with TRBD1 matching 7 bases. The CDR3 is 15 amino acids. Germline loops: CDR1 SQVTM, CDR2 ANQGSEA. J was trimmed by 0 bases and V by 5 bases; bases with no gene match: 6.